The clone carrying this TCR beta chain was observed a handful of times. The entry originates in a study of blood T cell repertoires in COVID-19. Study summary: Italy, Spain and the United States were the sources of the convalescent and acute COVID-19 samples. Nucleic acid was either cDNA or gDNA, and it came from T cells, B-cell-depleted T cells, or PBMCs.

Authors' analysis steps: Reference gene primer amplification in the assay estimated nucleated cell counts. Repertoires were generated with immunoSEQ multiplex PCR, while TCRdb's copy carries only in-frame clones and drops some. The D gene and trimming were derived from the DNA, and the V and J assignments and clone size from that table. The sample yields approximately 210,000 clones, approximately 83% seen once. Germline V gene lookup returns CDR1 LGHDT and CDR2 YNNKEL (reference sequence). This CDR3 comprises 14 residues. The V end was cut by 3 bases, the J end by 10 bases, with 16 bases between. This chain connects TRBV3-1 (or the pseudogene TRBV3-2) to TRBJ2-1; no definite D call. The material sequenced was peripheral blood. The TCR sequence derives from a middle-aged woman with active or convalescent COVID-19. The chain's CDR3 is CASSQEDIAIEQFF. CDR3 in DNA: TGTGCCAGCAGCCAGGAAGATATAGCAATCGAGCAGTTCTTC.